The entry that follows covers one T cell receptor beta chain sequence. Methods used by the authors: Amplification from reference gene primers served as the basis for estimated nucleated cell counts. Libraries were prepared by immunoSEQ multiplex PCR; TCRdb keeps only in-frame clonotypes and omits some of them. V and J calls and clone size follow that table, whereas D and trimming were derived from the DNA. Among approximately 20,000 clones, approximately 91% were seen once, and the ten largest hold around 10%. This sample is drawn from a study of blood T cell repertoires in COVID-19. Study-wide background: Acute-phase and convalescent COVID-19 samples originated in the United States, Italy and Spain. T cells, B-cell-depleted T cells, or PBMCs supplied cDNA or gDNA.

Sequenced material: peripheral blood. This TCR was recovered from a human donor in a cohort sampled during active COVID-19.

The DNA of the CDR3 is TGTGCCACCAGTGATCCCCTGACACGAGAGCAGTTCTTC. Its translation is CATSDPLTREQFF. The gene calls are TRBV24-1 and TRBJ2-1, with D uncertain. This CDR3 is built from 13 residues. V lost 3 bases and J lost 10, with 12 bases in between. Per the germline V gene, CDR1 is KGHDR and CDR2 is SFDVKD.